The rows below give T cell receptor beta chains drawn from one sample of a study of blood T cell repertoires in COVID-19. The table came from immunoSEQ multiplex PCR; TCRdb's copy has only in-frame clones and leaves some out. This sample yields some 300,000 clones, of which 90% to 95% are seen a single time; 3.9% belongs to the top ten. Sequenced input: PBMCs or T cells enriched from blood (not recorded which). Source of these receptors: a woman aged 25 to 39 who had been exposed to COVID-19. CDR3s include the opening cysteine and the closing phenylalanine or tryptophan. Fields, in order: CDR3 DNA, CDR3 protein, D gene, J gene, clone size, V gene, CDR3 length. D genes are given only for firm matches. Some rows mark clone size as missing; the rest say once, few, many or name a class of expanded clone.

TGTGCCAGCTCACCAAGACAGGGGGGTAATGGCTACACCTTC CASSPRQGGNGYTF TRBD1 TRBJ1-2 - TRBV18 14
TGCGCCAGCAGCTTGTTCGCCGTCGGGACTAGCGGGGGGAGGGGCACAGATACGCAGTATTTT CASSLFAVGTSGGRGTDTQYF TRBD2 TRBJ2-3 - TRBV5-1 21
TGTGCCAGTAGTATGTGGGGGGAATCCTACGAGCAGTACTTC CASSMWGESYEQYF - TRBJ2-7 - TRBV19 14
TGCAGCGCCGCAGACTACGAGCAGTACTTC CSAADYEQYF - TRBJ2-7 - TRBV29-1 10
TGTGCCAGCAGTCCAGGACAGGGGGTCTACGGCTACACCTTC CASSPGQGVYGYTF TRBD1 TRBJ1-2 - TRBV6-5 14
TGTGCCACCAGTGTGGGGACAGGGGGAAACACTGAAGCTTTCTTT CATSVGTGGNTEAFF TRBD1 TRBJ1-1 - TRBV24-1 15
TGTGCCAGTAGTACGACAGGGGTTGGAAATCAGCCCCAGCATTTT CASSTTGVGNQPQHF TRBD1 TRBJ1-5 - TRBV19 15
TGTGCCAGCAGTTCCACCCTAGTCCCCGGGGAGCTGTTTTTT CASSSTLVPGELFF - TRBJ2-2 - TRBV6-2/TRBV6-3 14
TGTGCCAGCAGCTTGGCTGGACAGTCCTTCGCTTTCTTT CASSLAGQSFAFF - TRBJ1-1 - TRBV5-4 13
TGTGCCAGCAGCTTGGGAGGTTCAGTCAATGAGCAGTTCTTC CASSLGGSVNEQFF - TRBJ2-1 few TRBV5-6 14
TGTGCCAGCAGCCTTCTCGGCACTGAAGCTTTCTTT CASSLLGTEAFF - TRBJ1-1 - TRBV12-3/TRBV12-4 12
TGTGCCAGCAGCGTAACCGGGGGCACTGAAGCTTTCTTT CASSVTGGTEAFF - TRBJ1-1 - TRBV9 13
TGTGCCAGCAGCGCCTGGGACAGGCCCGCCTACGAGCAGTACTTC CASSAWDRPAYEQYF TRBD1 TRBJ2-7 once TRBV9 15
TGTGCCAGCAGGGCTGGGGCAGTTAGCTATGGCTACACCTTC CASRAGAVSYGYTF - TRBJ1-2 - TRBV9 14
TGTGCCAGCAGCGCTGGGGACAGGGGCAATGAGCAGTTCTTC CASSAGDRGNEQFF TRBD1 TRBJ2-1 once TRBV9 14
TGTGCCAGCAGTCGACAGGGGACTAACTATGGCTACACCTTC CASSRQGTNYGYTF TRBD1 TRBJ1-2 once TRBV6-4 14
TGTGCCAGCAGCCAAGGAGGAAGAGGGGGTCATTCCCAGCATTTT CASSQGGRGGHSQHF - TRBJ1-5 - TRBV3-1/TRBV3-2 15
TGTGCCAGTACCACACAGGGATACCAGCCCCAGCATTTT CASTTQGYQPQHF - TRBJ1-5 - TRBV19 13
TGTGCCAGCAGCTTTGGTCCGGGGGACAACACTGAAGCTTTCTTT CASSFGPGDNTEAFF - TRBJ1-1 - TRBV7-3 15
TGTGCCAGCAGCGTACGACTCAGGGATCCCCCCCCCTACGAGCAGTACTTC CASSVRLRDPPPYEQYF - TRBJ2-7 - TRBV7-6 17
TGTGCCAGCAGCTTAAACCGCGTCGGCGGGGGGGCCCCCGGGGAGCTGTTTTTT CASSLNRVGGGAPGELFF TRBD2 TRBJ2-2 - TRBV7-3 18
TGCGCCAGCAGCCAAGCCAAGGGACAGAACTACAATGAGCAGTTCTTC CASSQAKGQNYNEQFF TRBD1 TRBJ2-1 - TRBV4-3 16
TGCGCATCAGCGGGGGGGAAAAAGGACGAGCAGTACTTC CASAGGKKDEQYF TRBD2 TRBJ2-7 - TRBV5-1 13
TGCGCCAGCAGCTGGGTGGGACAGGGGCCAGCTAACTATGGCTACACCTTC CASSWVGQGPANYGYTF TRBD1 TRBJ1-2 once TRBV5-1 17
TGTGCCAGCAGCCTTAGCGTACCGCAAGAGACCCAGTACTTC CASSLSVPQETQYF - TRBJ2-5 - TRBV7-9 14
TGTGCCAGCAGCTCAGGGCAGGGAGGTTATCAGCCCCAGCATTTT CASSSGQGGYQPQHF - TRBJ1-5 - TRBV7-9 15
TGTGCCATCAGCCCGGGACAGGCTGGGGACTATGGCTACACCTTC CAISPGQAGDYGYTF TRBD1 TRBJ1-2 - TRBV10-3 15
TGTGCCAGCAGCCAAGATCCTATTGACAGTGATTATAGCAATCAGCCCCAGCATTTT CASSQDPIDSDYSNQPQHF - TRBJ1-5 once TRBV3-1/TRBV3-2 19
TGTGCCAGTAGTTCCCGCGGGGGCCGACTTACCTACGAGCAGTACTTC CASSSRGGRLTYEQYF - TRBJ2-7 - TRBV19 16
TGTGCCAGCAGCCAAGTCCCGGACAGCTCCTACGAGCAGTACTTC CASSQVPDSSYEQYF - TRBJ2-7 - TRBV3-1/TRBV3-2 15
TGTGCCAGCTCACCTGGGGGGAAAAACATTCAGTACTTC CASSPGGKNIQYF - TRBJ2-4 - TRBV18 13
TGTGCCAGCAGCATATTCAGGGGATTCGGCTATGGCTACACCTTC CASSIFRGFGYGYTF - TRBJ1-2 once TRBV4-2 15
TGTGCCAGCCTCAGGGGGGTCGGGCAAGGTGAGCAGTACTTC CASLRGVGQGEQYF - TRBJ2-7 - TRBV6-6 14
TGTGCCAGCAGCTTCCCCGGTACGCAGTATTTT CASSFPGTQYF - TRBJ2-3 - TRBV11-2 11
TGTGCCAGTAGTCCCTGGGACAGCCAAAATGAAAAACTGTTTTTT CASSPWDSQNEKLFF TRBD1 TRBJ1-4 - TRBV19 15
TGCAGTGCTAGTCAGCGGGGGCAAGAGACCCAGTACTTC CSASQRGQETQYF TRBD2 TRBJ2-5 - TRBV20-1 13
TGTGCCAGCAGCCCTGGAGACGGTTCACCCCTCCACTTT CASSPGDGSPLHF - TRBJ1-6 once TRBV5-6 13
TGTGCCAGCATGGGGGCCCCTTACAATGAGCAGTTCTTC CASMGAPYNEQFF - TRBJ2-1 - TRBV27 13
TGTGCCAGCAGTTACGGACTCGAGGTTTACGAGCAGTACTTC CASSYGLEVYEQYF - TRBJ2-7 - TRBV6-5 14
TGCGCCAGCAGCCAGCCAAAACAGCCGCCCTATGGCTACACCTTC CASSQPKQPPYGYTF - TRBJ1-2 - TRBV4-1 15
TGTGCCAGCACGACAGACCATAATGAAAAACTGTTTTTT CASTTDHNEKLFF - TRBJ1-4 - TRBV19 13
TGTGCCAGCAGTCCTTTCCTAGCGGGGGGGCCCAATGAGCAGTTCTTC CASSPFLAGGPNEQFF TRBD2 TRBJ2-1 once TRBV6-6 16
TGTGCCAGTAGTATAGGCCCCATAGCGGGGGTTCGTAACAATGAGCAGTTCTTC CASSIGPIAGVRNNEQFF TRBD2 TRBJ2-1 once TRBV19 18
TGTGCCAGTAGTATAATCTTAGCTAATTCACCCCTCCACTTT CASSIILANSPLHF - TRBJ1-6 - TRBV19 14
TGTGCCAGCAGCTTAAGACGGGGACAGGACATGGGCTACACCTTC CASSLRRGQDMGYTF TRBD1 TRBJ1-2 - TRBV7-8 15
TGTGCCAGCAGCTTAGGACAGACCAATCAGCCCCAGCATTTT CASSLGQTNQPQHF - TRBJ1-5 - TRBV7-6 14
TGCGCCAGCAGCCGACTATTCCAAGAGACCCAGTACTTC CASSRLFQETQYF - TRBJ2-5 - TRBV4-1 13